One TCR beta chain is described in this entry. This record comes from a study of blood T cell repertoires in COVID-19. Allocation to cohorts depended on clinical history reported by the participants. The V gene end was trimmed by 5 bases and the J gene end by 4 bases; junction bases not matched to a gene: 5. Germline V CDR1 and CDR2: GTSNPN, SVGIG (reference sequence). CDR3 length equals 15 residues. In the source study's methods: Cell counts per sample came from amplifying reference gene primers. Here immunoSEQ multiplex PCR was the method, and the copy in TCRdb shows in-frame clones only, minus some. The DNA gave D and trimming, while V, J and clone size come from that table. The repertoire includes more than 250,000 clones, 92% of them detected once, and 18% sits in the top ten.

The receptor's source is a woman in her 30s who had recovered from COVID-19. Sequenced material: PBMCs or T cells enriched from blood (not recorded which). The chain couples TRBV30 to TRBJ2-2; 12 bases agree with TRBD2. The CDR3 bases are TGTGCCTGGGGGCGGGGACTAGCGGGCACCGGGGAGCTGTTTTTT. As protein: CAWGRGLAGTGELFF.